A single TCR beta chain is shown here with its context. Antigen: not known. The sample comes from a study of blood T cells in healthy people across ages. Study-level results: Percentage of naive T cells showed a strong correlation with TCR beta diversity.

Next came a second PCR, run for about 7 to 12 cycles, which used a sample-barcoded 5' primer along with a J-beta primer mix. TCRdb re-called the 5' RACE reads with MiXCR, one entry per CDR3 protein. Of about 780,000 distinct CDR3 sequences listed, 25% to 30% were seen once; the top ten hold over 2.5%. Every donor gave approximately 10 milliliters of peripheral blood. Germline loops: CDR1 MNHEY, CDR2 SVGAGI. CDR3 length: 16 amino acids. Trimming took off 2 bases at V and 3 bases at J, with 17 bases between the two ends. These data also formed part of another study, on T cells of mothers and their children.

The V call is TRBV6-5, the J call TRBJ2-7; D might be TRBD1 (6 bases). The sequenced material came from blood. This TCR came from a boy aged 10-17 years in good health. In DNA form, the CDR3 reads TGTGCCAGCAGTTACGGTGAAGGGGACATAAACTACGAGCAGTACTTC. Translating it yields CASSYGEGDINYEQYF.